The entry below describes one T cell receptor beta chain. Germline assignment: CDR1 MNHNS and CDR2 SASEGT. The CDR3 contains 15 residues. Terminally differentiated effector memory CD45RA+ cells were left out of the naive CD8 fraction, which was CD45RO-negative and positively selected for CCR7. The sample comes from a study of shared clonotypes between healthy human individuals. Sequencing used immunoSEQ multiplex PCR; TCRdb keeps in-frame clones, though not all of them. The profile covers 2 million or so clones, with roughly 94% appearing a single time and 1% to 1.3% taken by the ten largest. The sample comprised naive CD8+ T cells sorted from blood. The rearrangement links TRBV6-1 to TRBJ2-5; 13 nucleotides align to TRBD2. TRBJ2-7 explains the end of the DNA better; the J call may be wrong. The clonotype comes from a man aged 18 to 35 in good health. The DNA for the CDR3 is TGTGCCAGCAGTGAAGGGACTAGCGGGGGCTACGAGCAGTACTTC. Translated, it gives CASSEGTSGGYEQYF.